This passage covers 20 T cell receptor beta chains from one sample sequenced in a study of CD8 T cells in ankylosing spondylitis. TCRdb used MiXCR to reprocess the 5' RACE reads, holding one entry per CDR3 protein. The table lists around 300,000 distinct CDR3 sequences, around 15% of them singletons. Sequencing was performed on blood, either unsorted or a sorted T cell fraction (not recorded which). These receptors were collected from a male donor with ankylosing spondylitis or in good health (not recorded which).

The gene calls are TRBV2 and TRBJ2-5, with a possible D match to TRBD2 (5 bases). Germline V gives CDR1 SNHLY, CDR2 FYNNEI. Trimming took off 7 bases at V and 1 base at J, with 7 bases between the two ends. The CDR3 loop spans 12 amino acids. CDR3 amino acids: CASKSGQETQYF. The CDR3 DNA follows: TGTGCCAGCAAAAGCGGCCAAGAGACCCAGTACTTC.

The genes are TRBV5-1 and TRBJ2-1, with D maybe TRBD2 (6 bases). V was trimmed by 4 bases and J by 5 bases, leaving 16 bases between them. This CDR3 has 15 residues. The V gene's germline CDR1 is SGHRS and CDR2 YFSETQ. CDR3 region: CASSPPTRSDNEQFF. The CDR3 bases are TGCGCCAGCAGCCCCCCGACTAGAAGCGACAATGAGCAGTTCTTC.

This clonotype was picked up a small number of times. The chain couples TRBV21-1 to TRBJ2-1; TRBD2 is the table's D call and was not checked against the DNA. TRBV21-1 is termed a pseudogene. This CDR3 contains 15 residues. CDR3 coding DNA: TGTGCCAGCAGCAAAAAGGCTAGCGGGATGAATGAGCAGTTCTTC. It codes for CASSKKASGMNEQFF.

The chain recombines TRBV10-2 with TRBJ2-6; D call uncertain. The germline V gene has CDR1 WSHSY and CDR2 SAAADI. The CDR3 sequence is 12 residues long. V shed 7 bases and J shed 0 bases, with 1 base lying between them. The CDR3 sequence is CASNSGANVLTF. CDR3 in DNA: TGCGCCAGCAACTCTGGGGCCAACGTCCTGACTTTC.

This clonotype turned up a few times. The chain couples TRBV7-2 to TRBJ1-2, with D unresolved. The V gene's germline CDR1 is SGHTA and CDR2 FQGNSA. V was shortened by 5 bases and J by 2 bases, with 9 bases between the two germline ends. This CDR3 spans 13 amino acids. CDR3 sequence reads: CASSPDGNYGYTF. CDR3 nucleotide sequence: TGTGCCAGCAGCCCCGACGGAAACTATGGCTACACCTTC.

The rearrangement uses TRBV29-1 and TRBJ1-2; D may be TRBD1 (5 bases). Germline CDR1 SQVTM, CDR2 ANQGSEA. There are 13 residues in the CDR3. V gave up 4 bases and J gave up 5 bases, with 14 bases separating them. The CDR3: CSVAPGTEYGYTF. In DNA form, the CDR3 reads TGCAGCGTTGCCCCTGGGACTGAGTATGGCTACACCTTC.

Only a few counts were recorded for this clonotype. The chain uses TRBV10-2 and TRBJ1-5; TRBD1 matches 11 bases. V shed 5 bases, J shed 5 bases, and the junction held 8 bases outside the gene matches. Germline lookup yields CDR1 WSHSY and CDR2 SAAADI. There are 16 residues in the CDR3. The CDR3 is CASSRTGGRLDQPQHF. The CDR3 DNA reads TGCGCCAGCAGTCGGACAGGGGGCCGATTGGATCAGCCCCAGCATTTT.

This clonotype was found a few times. The chain recombines TRBV18 with TRBJ1-1; 7 nucleotides line up with TRBD1. The CDR3 has 16 amino acids. V shed 0 bases and J 1 base; nucleotides not matched to a gene: 5. Germline V CDR1 and CDR2: KGHSH, LQKENI. CDR3 bases: TGTGCCAGCTCACCACCGAGGGGGACAGCGAACACTGAAGCTTTCTTT. This sequence encodes CASSPPRGTANTEAFF.

This clonotype was seen more than once but under ten times. The chain recombines TRBV5-1 with TRBJ1-2; D perhaps matches TRBD1 (6 bases). V was clipped by 0 bases and J by 9 bases, with 12 bases between them. Germline V gives CDR1 SGHRS, CDR2 YFSETQ. The CDR3 is 13 amino acids. The CDR3 region has the DNA TGCGCCAGCAGCTTGGTACAGGGAGGCAGCTACACCTTC. As protein: CASSLVQGGSYTF. Filled out from reference TRBV5-1 and TRBJ1-2, the complete variable domain reads KAGVTQTPRYLIKTRGQQVTLSCSPISGHRSVSWYQQTPGQGLQFLFEYFSETQRNKGNFPGRFSGRQFSNSRSEMNVSTLELGDSALYLCASSLVQGGSYTFGSGTRLTVV.

This clonotype was detected many times. The V gene is TRBV7-9, the J gene TRBJ1-1, with D possibly being TRBD1 (6 bases). Trimming pared 1 base from V and 4 bases from J, leaving 10 bases between. The CDR3 length is 14 residues. Germline assignment: CDR1 SEHNR and CDR2 FQNEAQ (reference sequence). CDR3 residues: CASSLVGGGTEAFF. The CDR3 coding sequence is TGTGCCAGCAGCTTAGTGGGGGGCGGCACTGAAGCTTTCTTT.

As regards this clonotype: A much larger clone is a single base away; this may be a read error. The CDR3 loop is CASSLRQYRETQYF. CDR3 DNA: TGTGCCAGCAGCTTGAGGCAGTACCGAGAGACCCAGTACTTC. The V call is TRBV5-5, the J call TRBJ2-5; D remains unclear. The germline V and J ends were trimmed by 1 base and 4 bases, with 11 bases remaining between them. This CDR3 contains 14 residues. Germline V gene lookup returns CDR1 SGHKS and CDR2 YYEKEE (reference sequence).

The sample holds one count of this clonotype. The rearrangement links TRBV15 to TRBJ2-2; D not resolved. CDR1 is LNHNV and CDR2 is YYDKDF in the germline V gene (reference sequence). This CDR3 region has 14 residues. V was clipped by 1 base and J by 4 bases, with 7 bases between them. The DNA for the CDR3 is TGTGCCACCAGCAGAGGACACCTCACCGGGGAGCTGTTTTTT. Its protein is CATSRGHLTGELFF.

The chain links TRBV18 to TRBJ2-5; 9 nucleotides match TRBD1. The CDR3 consists of 15 residues. Germline V gives CDR1 KGHSH, CDR2 LQKENI. With 0 bases clipped from V and 5 bases from J, the junction kept 4 bases outside the gene matches. The CDR3 reads CASSPPTGGEETQYF. The CDR3 nucleotides are TGTGCCAGCTCACCACCGACAGGGGGAGAGGAGACCCAGTACTTC.

This clonotype was seen once. The chain is built from TRBV2 and TRBJ2-7; the D gene is possibly TRBD2 (6 bases). Trimming cost V 4 bases and J 2 bases, with 12 bases left between them. The CDR3 extends over 14 amino acids. Germline CDR1 is SNHLY and CDR2 is FYNNEI. The DNA of the CDR3 is TGTGCCAGCAGTGGGGGCGGGGCTACCTACGAGCAGTACTTC. Translation: CASSGGGATYEQYF.

The chain employs TRBV5-4 and TRBJ2-1; 7 bases agree with TRBD2. V was clipped by 4 bases and J by 4 bases; unmatched bases: 11. The CDR3 length is 16 residues. Germline CDR1 SGHNT, CDR2 YYREEE (reference sequence). This chain's CDR3 is CASSPSRSGNYNEQFF. The CDR3 region has the DNA TGTGCCAGCAGCCCCTCGAGAAGCGGGAATTACAATGAGCAGTTCTTC.

The chain carries TRBV5-1 and TRBJ2-5, with TRBD1 as a possible D gene (5 bases). CDR3 length: 17 residues. Germline CDR1 is SGHRS and CDR2 is YFSETQ. Between the trimmed V and J ends, which lost 0 bases and 5 bases, there was a span of 20 bases. DNA of the CDR3: TGCGCCAGCAGCTTGGAAGGGCTCGCCTCCCCAGGGGAGACCCAGTACTTC. Protein: CASSLEGLASPGETQYF.

The V and J genes are TRBV5-1 and TRBJ2-5, with unresolved D. This CDR3 has 13 amino acids. Looked up from germline, CDR1 is SGHRS and CDR2 is YFSETQ. The ends were cut back, 6 bases at V and 4 bases at J, with 13 bases in the middle. For the CDR3, the DNA is TGCGCCAGCAACGACCCTTCTCTAGAGACCCAGTACTTC. Translated: CASNDPSLETQYF.

The chain couples TRBV3-1 to TRBJ1-4; D remains unclear. V was pared by 2 bases and J by 5 bases, with 3 bases between. CDR1 and CDR2 (germline): LGHDT, YNNKEL (reference sequence). This CDR3 has 12 residues. The CDR3 protein is CASSQLNEKLFF. DNA for the CDR3: TGTGCCAGCAGCCAACTAAATGAAAAACTGTTTTTT.

The table lists this clonotype with a few counts. J is TRBJ2-1 and V is TRBV6-2 or TRBV6-3; 7 bases fit TRBD1. The CDR3 runs 19 residues. Germline V lookup: CDR1 MNHEY, CDR2 SVGEGT. Unmatched junction bases numbered 11, after V lost 0 bases and J lost 0 bases. As DNA, the CDR3 is TGTGCCAGCAGTTACTCTGGGCCCAGGGGGTCCCGCTCCTACAATGAGCAGTTCTTC. Protein product: CASSYSGPRGSRSYNEQFF.

This chain links TRBV12-3 or TRBV12-4 with TRBJ2-1; maybe TRBD2 (6 bases). This CDR3 is 14 amino acids long. Trimming left V 6 bases short and J 4 bases short, with 13 bases between. The DNA for the CDR3 is TGTGCCAGCAGCCCGACTAGTTCTTACAATGAGCAGTTCTTC. Amino acid sequence: CASSPTSSYNEQFF.